Following are 20 T cell receptor beta chains from one sample sequenced in a study of CD8+ T cells in alopecia areata. Noted treatment: oral pan-JAK inhibitor, 5-10 mg twice daily. cDNA serving as the sequencing template came from extracted, reverse transcribed RNA. The repertoire was sequenced with immunoSEQ multiplex PCR; TCRdb's copy has only in-frame clones and lacks some. The sample lists some 100,000 clones, around 44% seen once, with about 17% in the top ten. Sequenced material: CD8+ T cells sorted from blood, taken at week 24, from a patient treated with tofacitinib. These receptors were taken from a human donor with alopecia areata.

The V call is TRBV4-1, the J call TRBJ2-7; 7 bases fit TRBD1. The germline V gene encodes CDR1 MGHRA and CDR2 YSYEKL. With 3 bases clipped from V and 3 bases from J, the junction kept 5 bases outside the gene matches. This CDR3 region has 14 residues. The CDR3 loop reads CASSQGQTHYEQYF. Here the CDR3 DNA reads TGCGCCAGCAGCCAGGGACAGACTCACTACGAGCAGTACTTC.

This clone was seen more than once but under ten times. CDR3 DNA: TGTGCCAGCAGCAAAGTGTCGACCGGGTCAGGCGAGGAGACCCAGTACTTC. Its protein is CASSKVSTGSGEETQYF. V and J are TRBV21-1 and TRBJ2-5. TRBV21-1 is a pseudogene. This CDR3 has 17 amino acids.

J is TRBJ1-2 and V is TRBV10-3; D possibly corresponds to TRBD1 (5 bases). V shed 8 bases and J shed 2 bases, with 18 bases lying between them. In germline, CDR1 is ENHRY, CDR2 SYGVKD. CDR3 length: 15 residues. CDR3: CAISEAGTYNYGYTF. CDR3 in DNA: TGTGCCATCTCCGAAGCCGGGACCTACAACTATGGCTACACCTTC.

This clone was counted a few times. The chain is built from TRBV7-3 and TRBJ1-2; TRBD1 matches 7 bases. With V trimmed by 5 bases and J by 4 bases, 13 bases remained unmatched. The CDR3 spans 16 residues. Germline V gives CDR1 SGHTA, CDR2 FQGTGA. The CDR3 sequence is CASSPVRDSASYGYTF. The CDR3 nucleotides are TGTGCCAGCAGCCCCGTGAGGGACAGCGCTAGCTATGGCTACACCTTC. The full variable domain, rest sourced from reference TRBV7-3 and TRBJ1-2, is GAGVSQTPSNKVTEKGKYVELRCDPISGHTALYWYRQSLGQGPEFLIYFQGTGAADDSGLPNDRFFAVRPEGSVSTLKIQRTERGDSAVYLCASSPVRDSASYGYTFGSGTRLTVV.

This clone was observed a handful of times. This chain uses TRBV5-1 with TRBJ2-7; no reliable D call. CDR3 size: 13 residues. Germline CDR1 is SGHRS and CDR2 is YFSETQ. Trimming cost V 4 bases and J 3 bases, with 11 bases left between them. This chain's CDR3 is CASSMTPFYEQYF. The CDR3, as DNA: TGCGCCAGCAGCATGACACCCTTCTACGAGCAGTACTTC.

V and J are TRBV6-5 and TRBJ2-1; no clear D. Trimming cost V 10 bases and J 2 bases, with 12 bases left between them. This CDR3 spans 13 amino acids. Germline values: CDR1 MNHEY, CDR2 SVGAGI. The CDR3 sequence is CATRGGPYNEQFF. As DNA, the CDR3 is TGTGCCACCCGAGGTGGACCCTACAATGAGCAGTTCTTC.

The chain couples TRBV2 to TRBJ2-1; D remains ambiguous. Between the trimmed V and J ends, which lost 6 bases and 8 bases, there was a span of 17 bases. This CDR3 region has 14 residues. CDR1 is SNHLY, CDR2 FYNNEI, per germline. The CDR3 protein is CASSLKVVSYEQFF. CDR3 DNA sequence: TGTGCCAGCAGCTTAAAGGTAGTATCTTATGAGCAGTTCTTC.

CDR3 in DNA: TGTGCCAGCACCTTTAGGGACGGGGGACTCTATAGCAATCAGCCCCAGCATTTT. This encodes CASTFRDGGLYSNQPQHF. The chain has TRBV28 and TRBJ1-5; D perhaps matches TRBD1 (5 bases). Germline V gives CDR1 MDHEN, CDR2 SYDVKM. This CDR3 is 18 amino acids long. Trimming pared 7 bases from V and 0 bases from J, leaving 22 bases between.

The chain is built from TRBV2 and TRBJ2-1; 7 bases line up with TRBD2. The CDR3 consists of 18 residues. Germline V lookup: CDR1 SNHLY, CDR2 FYNNEI. With V trimmed by 4 bases and J by 0 bases, 12 bases remained unmatched. The CDR3 bases are TGTGCCAGCAGTGTGTCCCTTACTAGCGCGGGCTCCTACAATGAGCAGTTCTTC. It translates to CASSVSLTSAGSYNEQFF.

This rearrangement joins TRBV7-2 to TRBJ1-2, with D hard to call. V was clipped by 11 bases and J by 4 bases, with 14 bases between them. The germline CDR1 and CDR2 sequences are SGHTA and FQGNSA. This CDR3 comprises 12 residues. In DNA form, the CDR3 reads TGTGCCGGTGAGGAGGGAATCTATGGCTACACCTTC. The encoded protein is CAGEEGIYGYTF. Using reference TRBV7-2 and TRBJ1-2 for the parts outside the CDR3, the full variable domain is GAGVSQSPSNKVTEKGKDVELRCDPISGHTALYWYRQSLGQGLEFLIYFQGNSAPDKSGLPSDRFSAERTGGSVSTLTIQRTQQEDSAVYLCAGEEGIYGYTFGSGTRLTVV.

This clone was detected only a few times. This chain connects TRBV7-9 to TRBJ2-6, with D uncertain. Looked up from germline, CDR1 is SEHNR and CDR2 is FQNEAQ (reference sequence). CDR3 length: 15 amino acids. The ends were cut back, 3 bases at V and 3 bases at J, with 9 bases in the middle. CDR3 nucleotides: TGTGCCAGCAGCTTTCGCGAGCGTGGGGCCAACGTCCTGACTTTC. This sequence encodes CASSFRERGANVLTF.

The chain joins TRBV27 to TRBJ2-1, with unresolved D. CDR3 length equals 12 residues. Per germline, CDR1 MNHEY and CDR2 SMNVEV (reference sequence). V was cut by 3 bases and J by 6 bases, with 6 bases left in between. The CDR3 region has the DNA TGTGCCAGCAGTTTTTTTGGCAATGAGCAGTTCTTC. Its translation is CASSFFGNEQFF.

V is TRBV7-9 and J is TRBJ2-1; D remains unclear. CDR1 is SEHNR, CDR2 FQNEAQ, per germline (reference sequence). The CDR3 is 12 amino acids. The V gene lost 5 bases and the J gene lost 7 bases, with 9 bases spanning the gap. This CDR3 is CASSPKVNEQFF. CDR3 sequence (DNA): TGTGCCAGCAGCCCTAAAGTTAATGAGCAGTTCTTC.

The chain employs TRBV7-9 and TRBJ2-2; no clear D. The V gene's germline CDR1 is SEHNR and CDR2 FQNEAQ (reference sequence). CDR3 size: 13 residues. V was clipped by 3 bases and J by 5 bases, with 7 bases between them. CDR3 residues: CASSFRVTGELFF. The CDR3 DNA sequence: TGTGCCAGCAGCTTTAGGGTTACCGGGGAGCTGTTTTTT.

V is TRBV6-5 and J is TRBJ2-5, with a weak D call TRBD2 (6 bases). The CDR3 length is 14 residues. V lost 6 bases to trimming and J lost 2 bases, with 13 bases between them. Per germline, CDR1 MNHEY and CDR2 SVGAGI. The CDR3 DNA is TGTGCCAGCAGCAGACAGCGGGTACAAGAGACCCAGTACTTC. It yields the protein CASSRQRVQETQYF.

This clone was recorded a few times. V and J are TRBV6-6 and TRBJ2-7, with 7 bases fitting TRBD2. There are 15 residues in the CDR3. CDR1 is MNHNY and CDR2 is SVGAGI in the germline V gene (reference sequence). Trimming removed 1 base from V and 3 bases from J; junction bases left unmatched: 6. CDR3 DNA: TGTGCCAGCAGTTACTTCGGCGGGAGTAACTACGAGCAGTACTTC. Translating gives CASSYFGGSNYEQYF.

The chain employs TRBV6-1 and TRBJ1-1; possible D gene TRBD1, 6 bases. The CDR3 has 15 amino acids. V lost 0 bases and J 5 bases, leaving 13 bases between the germline ends. Germline V gene lookup returns CDR1 MNHNS and CDR2 SASEGT. The CDR3 region has the DNA TGTGCCAGCAGTGAAGCGCAAGGGGGGCAGACTGAAGCTTTCTTT. Translation: CASSEAQGGQTEAFF.

This clone has a handful of counts. CDR3 sequence: CASSQAIRGDGNQPQHF. Here the CDR3 DNA reads TGTGCCAGCAGCCAAGCGATTCGGGGGGACGGCAATCAGCCCCAGCATTTT. The chain couples TRBV4-2 to TRBJ1-5, with D perhaps TRBD1 (5 bases). CDR3 length: 17 residues. Per germline, CDR1 LGHNA and CDR2 YNFKEQ. V lost 1 base, J lost 2 bases, and 15 bases lay in between.

The chain is built from TRBV7-9 and TRBJ1-2; TRBD1 matches 9 bases. The CDR3 runs 15 residues. Germline loops: CDR1 SEHNR, CDR2 FQNEAQ (reference sequence). V was pared by 5 bases and J by 7 bases, with 11 bases of the junction left unmatched. Here the CDR3 reads CASSLGGQGSGGYTF. CDR3 bases: TGTGCCAGCAGCCTAGGGGGACAGGGCTCAGGTGGCTACACCTTC.

This CDR3 reads CASSGTEGETQYF. CDR3 bases: TGTGCCAGCAGCGGGACTGAGGGGGAGACCCAGTACTTC. The chain links TRBV9 to TRBJ2-5; D is possibly TRBD1 or TRBD2 (5 bases each). The germline CDR1 and CDR2 sequences are SGDLS and YYNGEE. CDR3 length: 13 residues. Trimming took off 3 bases at V and 5 bases at J, with 11 bases between the two ends.